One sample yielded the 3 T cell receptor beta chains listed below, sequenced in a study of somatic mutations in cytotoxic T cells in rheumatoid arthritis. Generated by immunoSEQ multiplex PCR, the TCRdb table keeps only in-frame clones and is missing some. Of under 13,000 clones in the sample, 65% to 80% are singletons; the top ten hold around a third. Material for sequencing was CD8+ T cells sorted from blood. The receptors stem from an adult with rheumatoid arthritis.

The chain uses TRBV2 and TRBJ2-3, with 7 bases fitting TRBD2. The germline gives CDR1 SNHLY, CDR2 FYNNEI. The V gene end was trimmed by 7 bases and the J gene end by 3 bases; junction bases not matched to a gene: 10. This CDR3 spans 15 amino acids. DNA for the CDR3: TGTGCCAGCACACATAGCGGGTTTTCGACAGATACGCAGTATTTT. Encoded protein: CASTHSGFSTDTQYF.

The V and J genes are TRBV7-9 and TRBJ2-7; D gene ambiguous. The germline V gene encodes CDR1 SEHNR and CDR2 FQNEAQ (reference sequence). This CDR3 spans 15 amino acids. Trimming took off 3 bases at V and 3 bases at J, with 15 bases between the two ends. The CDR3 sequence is CASSFPRASLYEQYF. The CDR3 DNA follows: TGTGCCAGCAGCTTTCCCCGGGCTTCTCTCTACGAGCAGTACTTC.

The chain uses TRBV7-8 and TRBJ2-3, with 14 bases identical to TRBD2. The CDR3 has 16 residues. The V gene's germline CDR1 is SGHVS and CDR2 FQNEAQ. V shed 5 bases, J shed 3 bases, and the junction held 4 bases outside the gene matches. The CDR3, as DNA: TGTGCCAGCAGCATGGGACTAGCGGGAGAGACAGATACGCAGTATTTT. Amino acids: CASSMGLAGETDTQYF.